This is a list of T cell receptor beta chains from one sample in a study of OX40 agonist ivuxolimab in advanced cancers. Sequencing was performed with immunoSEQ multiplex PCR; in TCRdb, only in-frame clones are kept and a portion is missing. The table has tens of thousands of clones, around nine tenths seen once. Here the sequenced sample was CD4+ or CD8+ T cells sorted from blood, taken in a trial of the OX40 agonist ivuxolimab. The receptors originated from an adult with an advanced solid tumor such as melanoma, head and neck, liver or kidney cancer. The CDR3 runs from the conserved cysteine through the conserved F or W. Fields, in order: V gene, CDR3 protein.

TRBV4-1	CASSGSEGWPNEKLFF
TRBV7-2	CASSLGQVNYGYTF
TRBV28	CASIRTSGWNEQFF
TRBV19	CASTRTGDEDGYTF
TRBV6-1	CASKEAGRETQYF
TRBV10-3	CALGLASTDTQYF
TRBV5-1	CASSWDGLMPTDTQYF
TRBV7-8	CASSLGFGTDTQYF
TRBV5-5	CASSLALGGGRNIQYF
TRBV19	CASSLAGTTEAFF
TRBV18	CASSPGAGREAFF
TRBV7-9	CASSRDPLTWTQYF
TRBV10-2	CASSDLGRVYGYTF
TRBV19	CASSKQDYGYTF
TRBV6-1	CASSERLAAGANRLNVEAFF
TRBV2	CASRQGQGGGSNQPQHF
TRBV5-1	CASSPRTSEYEQYF
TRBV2	CASSEGLSNSPLHF
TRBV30	CAWTTAYEQYF
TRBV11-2	CASSLAGQPNEKLFF
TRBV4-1	CASSQRPGRDVYGYTF
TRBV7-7	CASSPGQGAYEQYF
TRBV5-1	CASSQGVADSYEQYF
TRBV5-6	CASSPGWASGANVLTF
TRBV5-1	CASRDPRKSGASWYGYTF
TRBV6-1	CASSDDLGAGANVLTF
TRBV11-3	CASSLDPQLSYEQYF
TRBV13	CASRDLGTSGKPFF
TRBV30	CAWRTDSEPRSNQPQHF
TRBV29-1	CSVRTGGTYEQYF
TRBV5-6	CASSLGASPQETQYF
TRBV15	CATSRDSGGEKLFF
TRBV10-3	CAISESRLAGGRSYEQYF
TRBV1	CTSSPRTGGAGEEGYTF
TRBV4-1	CASSQVGIGSNQPQHF
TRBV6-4	CASSANEQYF
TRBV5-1	CASSLQGQVGTEAFF
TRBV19	CASSILLTGQSSGNTIYF
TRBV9	CASSVATSSYEQYF
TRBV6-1	CASSPRDIQYF
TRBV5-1	CASSLSGNSYEQYF
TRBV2	CASSRSGIEKLFF
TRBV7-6	CASSLAGTGGATGELFF
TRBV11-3	CASSLDPGSTEAFF
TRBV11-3	CASSLDTPGLAGRLNEQFF
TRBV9	CASSVAPEVTDTQYF
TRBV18	CASSPVMPNNEQFF
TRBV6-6	CASSLTGGNTEAFF
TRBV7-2	CASSLDFNYGYTF